These 12 T cell receptor beta chains were sequenced from one sample in a study of OX40 agonist ivuxolimab in advanced cancers. Produced via immunoSEQ multiplex PCR; TCRdb's table is partial and in-frame only. The table has fewer than 95,000 clones, roughly 90% seen once. The source was CD4+ or CD8+ T cells sorted from blood, collected in a trial of the OX40 agonist ivuxolimab. The receptors here all came from an adult with an advanced solid tumor such as melanoma, head and neck, liver or kidney cancer.

This rearrangement joins TRBV2 to TRBJ2-5; 12 nucleotides match TRBD2. Germline trimming cut 4 bases from V and 5 bases from J; bases unmatched to any gene: 5. The CDR3 has 15 residues. Looked up from germline, CDR1 is SNHLY and CDR2 is FYNNEI. The CDR3 loop reads CASSGLAGGQETQYF. CDR3 nucleotides: TGTGCCAGCAGTGGGCTAGCGGGAGGGCAGGAGACCCAGTACTTC.

V and J are TRBV4-1 and TRBJ1-2; D is undetermined. Germline V gene lookup returns CDR1 MGHRA and CDR2 YSYEKL. The CDR3 has 12 residues. V lost 4 bases, J lost 5 bases, and 8 bases lay in between. CDR3 residues: CASSPGGYGYTF. The CDR3, as DNA: TGCGCCAGCAGCCCCGGAGGGTATGGCTACACCTTC.

V gene TRBV13 combines with J gene TRBJ2-6, with 10 bases matching TRBD1. The CDR3 extends over 19 amino acids. The V gene's germline CDR1 is PRHDT and CDR2 FYEKMQ (reference sequence). Germline trimming cut 0 bases from V and 1 base from J; bases unmatched to any gene: 6. CDR3 nucleotides: TGTGCCAGCAGCTTAGGTCCGACAGGGGGCGATTCTGGGGCCAACGTCCTGACTTTC. Protein sequence: CASSLGPTGGDSGANVLTF.

The V and J genes are TRBV29-1 and TRBJ2-7; D is possibly TRBD2 (6 bases). The CDR3 is 13 residues long. CDR1 and CDR2 (germline): SQVTM, ANQGSEA. V dropped 4 bases and J dropped 0 bases, with 10 bases sitting between them. The CDR3 DNA sequence: TGCAGCGTTGGGTCGGGGGACTCCTACGAGCAGTACTTC. Residues: CSVGSGDSYEQYF.

This chain joins TRBV6-1 and TRBJ1-2; no clear D gene. V dropped 1 base and J dropped 8 bases, with 11 bases sitting between them. The CDR3 sequence is 13 residues long. The germline CDR1 and CDR2 sequences are MNHNS and SASEGT. CDR3 amino acids: CASSEVRPWGYTF. The CDR3 DNA sequence: TGTGCCAGCAGTGAAGTCCGCCCCTGGGGCTACACCTTC.

This clone counts as medium-sized. The chain joins TRBV7-9 to TRBJ2-2, with unresolved D. V lost 5 bases, J lost 4 bases, and 11 bases lay in between. CDR1 SEHNR and CDR2 FQNEAQ come from the germline V gene (reference sequence). The CDR3 covers 14 residues. Here the CDR3 DNA reads TGTGCCAGCAGCCCAACCTACCGCACCGGGGAGCTGTTTTTT. Protein: CASSPTYRTGELFF.

This chain joins TRBV6-5 and TRBJ1-1; no clear D. V lost 7 bases and J lost 3, with 15 bases in between. The germline V gene has CDR1 MNHEY and CDR2 SVGAGI. The CDR3 consists of 14 residues. CDR3 nucleotides: TGTGCCAGCAACCGGTACTCGCCGGACACTGAAGCTTTCTTT. Protein sequence: CASNRYSPDTEAFF.

This clone has only one observation. The chain employs TRBV7-8 and TRBJ2-7, with D perhaps given as TRBD1 or TRBD2 (5 bases each). The CDR3 consists of 16 residues. V lost 1 base, J lost 0 bases, and 13 bases lay in between. Germline CDR1 reads SGHVS; CDR2 reads FQNEAQ. The CDR3 DNA reads TGTGCCAGCAGCTTAGGAGTCGGGACGGACTCCTACGAGCAGTACTTC. Protein sequence: CASSLGVGTDSYEQYF.

This chain joins TRBV7-9 and TRBJ2-7; possible D gene TRBD1, 5 bases. The CDR3 has 15 amino acids. Germline values: CDR1 SEHNR, CDR2 FQNEAQ (reference sequence). V was cut by 6 bases and J by 0 bases, with 15 bases left in between. CDR3 nucleotides: TGTGCCAGCAGTCGCACAGGCAAACCCTCCTACGAGCAGTACTTC. Protein sequence: CASSRTGKPSYEQYF.

This chain links TRBV14 with TRBJ2-1; the match to TRBD2 covers 11 bases. The CDR3 sequence is 16 residues long. With V trimmed by 0 bases and J by 4 bases, 2 bases remained unmatched. CDR1 and CDR2 (germline): SGHDN, FVKESK. CDR3 region: CASSQELAGDYNEQFF. CDR3 nucleotide sequence: TGTGCCAGCAGCCAAGAACTAGCGGGAGATTACAATGAGCAGTTCTTC.

CDR3 nucleotides: TGTGCCAGCAGTTTATCGAGCCGATACGAGCAGTACTTC. Its translation: CASSLSSRYEQYF. The chain carries TRBV27 and TRBJ2-7; no firm D call. V was pared by 0 bases and J by 4 bases, with 7 bases between. Germline V gene lookup returns CDR1 MNHEY and CDR2 SMNVEV (reference sequence). The CDR3 contains 13 residues.

The chain is built from TRBV19 and TRBJ2-2, with 7 bases lining up with TRBD1. CDR3 length equals 19 residues. Germline V CDR1 and CDR2: LNHDA, SQIVND (reference sequence). V trimming: 7 bases; J trimming: 0 bases; junction bases outside the gene matches: 17. The CDR3 sequence is CASNLPDVDRTSNTGELFF. CDR3 DNA sequence: TGTGCCAGTAATCTACCAGACGTGGACAGGACATCGAACACCGGGGAGCTGTTTTTT.